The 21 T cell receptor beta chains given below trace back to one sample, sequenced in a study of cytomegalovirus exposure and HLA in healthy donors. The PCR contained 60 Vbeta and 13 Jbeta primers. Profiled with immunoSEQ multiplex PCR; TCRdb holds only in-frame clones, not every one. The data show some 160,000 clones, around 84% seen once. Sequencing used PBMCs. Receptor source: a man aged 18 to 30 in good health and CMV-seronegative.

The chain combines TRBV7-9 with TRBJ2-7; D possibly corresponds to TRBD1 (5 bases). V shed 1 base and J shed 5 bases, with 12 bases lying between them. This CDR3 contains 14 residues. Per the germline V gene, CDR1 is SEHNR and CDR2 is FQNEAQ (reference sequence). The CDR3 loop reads CASSLVPGSHEQYF. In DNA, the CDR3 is TGTGCCAGCAGCTTAGTTCCAGGGTCCCACGAGCAGTACTTC.

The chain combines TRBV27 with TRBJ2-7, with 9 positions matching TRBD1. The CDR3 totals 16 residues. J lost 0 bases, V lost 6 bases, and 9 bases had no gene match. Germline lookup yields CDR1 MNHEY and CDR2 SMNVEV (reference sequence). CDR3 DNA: TGTGCCAGCAGCCTGAGGGGACAGGGCTTCTCCTACGAGCAGTACTTC. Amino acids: CASSLRGQGFSYEQYF.

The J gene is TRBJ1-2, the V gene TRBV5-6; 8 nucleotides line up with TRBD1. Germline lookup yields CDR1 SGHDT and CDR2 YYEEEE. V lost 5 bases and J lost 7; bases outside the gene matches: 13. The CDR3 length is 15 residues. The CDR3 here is CASRPTGAAQSGYTF. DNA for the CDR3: TGTGCCAGCAGACCGACAGGGGCCGCCCAAAGTGGCTACACCTTC.

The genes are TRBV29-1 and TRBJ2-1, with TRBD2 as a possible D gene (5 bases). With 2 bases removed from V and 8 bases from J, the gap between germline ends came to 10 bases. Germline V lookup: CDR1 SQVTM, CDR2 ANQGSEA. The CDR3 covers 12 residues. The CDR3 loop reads CSVEMVRDEQFF. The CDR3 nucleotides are TGCAGCGTTGAAATGGTGAGGGATGAGCAGTTCTTC.

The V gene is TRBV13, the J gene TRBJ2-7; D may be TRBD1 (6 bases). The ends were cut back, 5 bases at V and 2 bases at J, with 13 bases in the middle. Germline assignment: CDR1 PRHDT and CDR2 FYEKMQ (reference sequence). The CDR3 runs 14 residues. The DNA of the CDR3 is TGTGCCAGCAGCGCCTTGACAGGTGCCTACGAGCAGTACTTC. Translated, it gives CASSALTGAYEQYF.

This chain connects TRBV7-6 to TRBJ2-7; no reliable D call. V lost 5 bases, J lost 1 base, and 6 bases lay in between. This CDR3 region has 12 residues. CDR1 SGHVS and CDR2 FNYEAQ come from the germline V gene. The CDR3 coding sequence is TGTGCCAGCAGCCCGCAGTCCTACGAGCAGTACTTC. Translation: CASSPQSYEQYF.

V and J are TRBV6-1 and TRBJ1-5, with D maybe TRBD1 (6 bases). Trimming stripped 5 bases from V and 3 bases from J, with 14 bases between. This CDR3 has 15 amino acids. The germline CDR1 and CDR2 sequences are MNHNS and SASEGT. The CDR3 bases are TGTGCCAGCAGTTCAGAGGGACAAAACAATCAGCCCCAGCATTTT. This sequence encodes CASSSEGQNNQPQHF.

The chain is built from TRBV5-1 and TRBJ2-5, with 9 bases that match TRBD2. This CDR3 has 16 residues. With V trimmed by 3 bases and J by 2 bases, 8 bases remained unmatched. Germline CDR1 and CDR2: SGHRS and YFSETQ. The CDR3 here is CASSYRPSGEQETQYF. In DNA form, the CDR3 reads TGCGCCAGCAGCTATCGGCCTAGCGGGGAACAAGAGACCCAGTACTTC.

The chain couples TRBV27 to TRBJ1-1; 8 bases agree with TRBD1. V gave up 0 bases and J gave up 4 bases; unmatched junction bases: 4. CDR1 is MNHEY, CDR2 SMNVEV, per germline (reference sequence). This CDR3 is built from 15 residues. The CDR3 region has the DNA TGTGCCAGCAGTTTATCCCCGACAGGGGCCACTGAAGCTTTCTTT. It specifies CASSLSPTGATEAFF.

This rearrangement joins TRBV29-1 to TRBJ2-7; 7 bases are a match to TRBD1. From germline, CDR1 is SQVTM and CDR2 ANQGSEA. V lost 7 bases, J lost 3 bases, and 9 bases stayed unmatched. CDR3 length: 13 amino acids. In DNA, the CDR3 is TGCAGCGCTATGACAGGGATCGGCTACGAGCAGTACTTC. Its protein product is CSAMTGIGYEQYF.

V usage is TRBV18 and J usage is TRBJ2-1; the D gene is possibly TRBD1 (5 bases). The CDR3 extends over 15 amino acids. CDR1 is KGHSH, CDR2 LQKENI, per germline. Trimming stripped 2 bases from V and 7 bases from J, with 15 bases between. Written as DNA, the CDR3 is TGTGCCAGCTCACCAAGCCAGGGTGGTGTAAATGAGCAGTTCTTC. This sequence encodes CASSPSQGGVNEQFF.

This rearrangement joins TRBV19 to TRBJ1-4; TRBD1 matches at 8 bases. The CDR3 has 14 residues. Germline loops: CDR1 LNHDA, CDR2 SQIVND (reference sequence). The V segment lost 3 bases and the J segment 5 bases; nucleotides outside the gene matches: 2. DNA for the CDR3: TGTGCCAGTAGTATTAACAGGGGGAATGAAAAACTGTTTTTT. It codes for CASSINRGNEKLFF. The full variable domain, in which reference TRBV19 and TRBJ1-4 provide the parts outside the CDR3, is DGGITQSPKYLFRKEGQNVTLSCEQNLNHDAMYWYRQDPGQGLRLIYYSQIVNDFQKGDIAEGYSVSREKKESFPLTVTSAQKNPTAFYLCASSINRGNEKLFFGSGTQLSVL.

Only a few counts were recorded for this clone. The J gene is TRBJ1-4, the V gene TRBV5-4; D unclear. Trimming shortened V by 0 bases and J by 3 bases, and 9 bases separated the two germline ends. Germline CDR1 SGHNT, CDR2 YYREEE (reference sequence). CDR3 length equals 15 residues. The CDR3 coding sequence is TGTGCCAGCAGCTTGGGCGGCAGTTCTAATGAAAAACTGTTTTTT. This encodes CASSLGGSSNEKLFF.

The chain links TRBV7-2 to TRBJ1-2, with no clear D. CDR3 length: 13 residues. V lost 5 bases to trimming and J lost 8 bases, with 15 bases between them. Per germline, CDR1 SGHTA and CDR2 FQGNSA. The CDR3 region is CASSHPRGQGYTF. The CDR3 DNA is TGTGCCAGCAGCCACCCGCGCGGGCAGGGCTACACCTTC.

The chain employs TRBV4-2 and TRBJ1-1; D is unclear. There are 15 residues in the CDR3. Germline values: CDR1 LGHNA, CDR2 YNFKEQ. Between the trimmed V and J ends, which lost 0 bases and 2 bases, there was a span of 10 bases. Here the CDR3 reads CASSQDRGANTEAFF. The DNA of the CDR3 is TGTGCCAGCAGCCAAGATCGGGGTGCCAACACTGAAGCTTTCTTT.

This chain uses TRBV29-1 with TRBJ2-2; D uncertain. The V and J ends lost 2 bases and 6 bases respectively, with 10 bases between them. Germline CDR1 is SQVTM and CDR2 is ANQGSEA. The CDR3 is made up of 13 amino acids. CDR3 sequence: CSVELAAPGELFF. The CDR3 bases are TGCAGCGTTGAATTGGCTGCACCCGGGGAGCTGTTTTTT.

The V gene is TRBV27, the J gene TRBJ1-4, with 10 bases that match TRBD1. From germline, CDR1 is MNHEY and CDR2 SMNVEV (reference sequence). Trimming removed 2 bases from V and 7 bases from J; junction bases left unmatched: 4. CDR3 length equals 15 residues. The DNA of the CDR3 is TGTGCCAGCAGTTTACGGACAGGGGGAGGTGAAAAACTGTTTTTT. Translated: CASSLRTGGGEKLFF.

This CDR3 reads CASSAEGGPYNEQFF. CDR3 bases: TGTGCCAGCAGCGCAGAGGGTGGACCCTACAATGAGCAGTTCTTC. The chain carries TRBV7-3 and TRBJ2-1; perhaps TRBD2 as D (5 bases). Germline CDR1 SGHTA, CDR2 FQGTGA. The CDR3 runs to 15 residues. Deletions cut 5 bases from V and 2 bases from J, with 13 bases between.

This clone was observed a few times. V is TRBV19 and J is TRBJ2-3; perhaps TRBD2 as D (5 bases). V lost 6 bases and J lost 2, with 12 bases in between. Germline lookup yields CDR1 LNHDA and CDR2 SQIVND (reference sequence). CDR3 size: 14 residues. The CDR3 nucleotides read TGTGCCAGTAGAAGTGGGAGACACACAGATACGCAGTATTTT. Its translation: CASRSGRHTDTQYF.

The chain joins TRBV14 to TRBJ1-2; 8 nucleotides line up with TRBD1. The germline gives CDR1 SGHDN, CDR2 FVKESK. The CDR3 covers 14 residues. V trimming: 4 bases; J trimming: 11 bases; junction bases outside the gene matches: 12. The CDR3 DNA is TGTGCCAGCAGCCCCCATTGGACAGGGCACGGATACACCTTC. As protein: CASSPHWTGHGYTF.

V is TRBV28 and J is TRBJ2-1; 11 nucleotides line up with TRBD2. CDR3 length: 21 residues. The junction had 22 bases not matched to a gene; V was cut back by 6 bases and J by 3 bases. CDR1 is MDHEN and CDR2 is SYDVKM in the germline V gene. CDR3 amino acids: CASRSRGGSLAGVVGYNEQFF. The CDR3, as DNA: TGTGCCAGCAGGAGCAGGGGTGGCTCACTAGCGGGAGTTGTAGGCTACAATGAGCAGTTCTTC.